These T cell receptor beta chains were read from a single sample in a study of graft-versus-host responses after intestinal transplantation. Their antigens remain unidentified. Assay: immunoSEQ multiplex PCR; the TCRdb copy retains only in-frame clones and omits some. The table lists about 85,000 clones, approximately 90% of them singletons. The sample consisted of unstimulated CD8+ T cells sorted from spleen or lymph node cells, taken before transplant. The receptors derive from a human donor who was the organ donor for an intestinal transplant. The CDR3 runs from the conserved cysteine through the conserved F or W. Fields, in order: CDR3 DNA, CDR3 protein, V gene, D gene, J gene, clone size. A D gene is named only where the DNA matches it firmly. Expanded clones are given a class, and other clones once, few, many or no size at all.

TGTGCCAGCAGTTACTCACCAGGGACCTCCTACGAGCAGTACTTC | CASSYSPGTSYEQYF | TRBV6-6 | NA | TRBJ2-7 | NA
TGTGCCAGCAGCTTGGAGGTGGGAGTGGGCACAGATACGCAGTATTTT | CASSLEVGVGTDTQYF | TRBV5-8 | NA | TRBJ2-3 | NA
TGTGCCAGCAGCTTGGGGCGGTTGTCCTACAATGAGCAGTTCTTC | CASSLGRLSYNEQFF | TRBV5-6 | NA | TRBJ2-1 | NA
TGTGCCAGCAGCTTTGGCTCCTTGGGGGAGCAGTACTTC | CASSFGSLGEQYF | TRBV11-2 | NA | TRBJ2-7 | NA
TGTGCCAGCAGTCGGCTGGTGGGGGGCTATCAGCCCCAGCATTTT | CASSRLVGGYQPQHF | TRBV28 | NA | TRBJ1-5 | NA
TGCGCCAGCAGCCAAGAGGCCGGGTCGAATTCACCCCTCCACTTT | CASSQEAGSNSPLHF | TRBV4-1 | NA | TRBJ1-6 | NA
TGTGCCAGCAGTGAGGAGGGGGTGGGATATGGCTACACCTTC | CASSEEGVGYGYTF | TRBV2 | NA | TRBJ1-2 | NA
TGCGCCAGCAGCCAAGGAGCGGGAGACCACAATGAGCAGTTCTTC | CASSQGAGDHNEQFF | TRBV4-1 | TRBD2 | TRBJ2-1 | NA
TGCGCCAGCAGCCAAGTCCAGGGCTCTGGAAACACCATATATTTT | CASSQVQGSGNTIYF | TRBV4-1 | NA | TRBJ1-3 | NA
TGTGCCAGTAGTATATTGGTGACCGCTGAGCAGTTCTTC | CASSILVTAEQFF | TRBV19 | NA | TRBJ2-1 | NA
TGTGCCAGCAGCTGGGACTTGAACACCGGGGAGCTGTTTTTT | CASSWDLNTGELFF | TRBV6-5 | NA | TRBJ2-2 | NA
TGTGCCTGGAGTGGTGAGGCTAGTTTCGATGAGCAGTTCTTC | CAWSGEASFDEQFF | TRBV30 | NA | TRBJ2-1 | NA
TGTGCCAGCAGCGGGGGACAGGGTTACAATGAGCAGTTCTTC | CASSGGQGYNEQFF | TRBV14 | TRBD1 | TRBJ2-1 | NA
TGCGCCAGCAGCTTACTCCAGGGGAAAAACACTGAAGCTTTCTTT | CASSLLQGKNTEAFF | TRBV5-1 | NA | TRBJ1-1 | NA
TGTGCCGGAAGGGAGGGGGGGCGCAATGAGCAGTTCTTC | CAGREGGRNEQFF | TRBV6-1 | NA | TRBJ2-1 | NA
TGCAGCGTTGGAGGGACAGATACGCAGTATTTT | CSVGGTDTQYF | TRBV29-1 | NA | TRBJ2-3 | NA
TGTGCCAGCAGTTTAATGGCAGGGGCCACTGAAGCTTTCTTT | CASSLMAGATEAFF | TRBV27 | NA | TRBJ1-1 | NA
TGTGCCAGTAGTATAGCGGGATCTGGAGAGACCCAGTACTTC | CASSIAGSGETQYF | TRBV19 | NA | TRBJ2-5 | NA
TGCGCCAGCAGCCAAGGCGGGTGGCCAGATACGCAGTATTTT | CASSQGGWPDTQYF | TRBV4-1 | NA | TRBJ2-3 | NA
TGTGCCAGCTCTCGACAGGGGGCCTCCTACGAGCAGTACTTC | CASSRQGASYEQYF | TRBV6-5 | TRBD1 | TRBJ2-7 | NA
TGTGCCAGTAGTCCGGGACAAGGAGAACTGGAGGAAAAACTGTTTTTT | CASSPGQGELEEKLFF | TRBV19 | NA | TRBJ1-4 | few
TGCGCCAGCAGCGGGACAGGGTTCTCTGGGGCCAACGTCCTGACTTTC | CASSGTGFSGANVLTF | TRBV5-1 | TRBD1 | TRBJ2-6 | NA
TGTGCCAGTAGTATGGGAGTCAACTATGGCTACACCTTC | CASSMGVNYGYTF | TRBV19 | NA | TRBJ1-2 | NA
TGTGCCAGTAGTATATCGGGGGGGGCAGGAGATACGCAGTATTTT | CASSISGGAGDTQYF | TRBV19 | TRBD2 | TRBJ2-3 | NA
TGCGCCAGCAGCCAGGGAGGAGGAGATGGGCCTGGCTACACCTTC | CASSQGGGDGPGYTF | TRBV4-1 | NA | TRBJ1-2 | NA
TGTGCCAGCAGCGAGGGAGCGGGCAATGAGCAGTTCTTC | CASSEGAGNEQFF | TRBV9 | NA | TRBJ2-1 | once
TGTGCCAGCAGCCAGGGACTAGCGGGGTCCTACAATGAGCAGTTCTTC | CASSQGLAGSYNEQFF | TRBV5-4 | TRBD2 | TRBJ2-1 | NA
TGTGCCAGCAGTTACTCGGGGAACCCTAATCAGCCCCAGCATTTT | CASSYSGNPNQPQHF | TRBV6-5 | NA | TRBJ1-5 | once
TGTGCTAGTGGTTTGAGCACAGACAATGAGCAGTTCTTC | CASGLSTDNEQFF | TRBV12-5 | NA | TRBJ2-1 | NA